These 22 T cell receptor beta chains originate from one sample sequenced in a study of siplizumab effects on memory and regulatory T cells. Sequenced by immunoSEQ multiplex PCR; TCRdb stores in-frame clones only, minus some. The table records about 97,000 clones, about nine tenths of them present only once. Sequenced material: non-Treg CD4+ T cells sorted from blood. Every receptor here comes from a human donor in good health.

The genes are TRBV7-9 and TRBJ1-1; D remains ambiguous. The CDR3 is 13 residues long. Trimming pared 0 bases from V and 4 bases from J, leaving 6 bases between. Germline V gene data show CDR1 as SEHNR and CDR2 as FQNEAQ (reference sequence). The CDR3 nucleotides are TGTGCCAGCAGCTTAGCAGGCCGCACTGAAGCTTTCTTT. Translated: CASSLAGRTEAFF.

V and J are TRBV4-2 and TRBJ2-2; 12 bases line up with TRBD1. V shed 4 bases and J 5 bases; nucleotides not matched to a gene: 2. This CDR3 comprises 15 residues. Germline-derived CDR1 and CDR2 are LGHNA and YNFKEQ. This CDR3 reads CASSRDRGQTGELFF. The CDR3 DNA sequence: TGTGCCAGCAGCCGGGACAGGGGGCAGACCGGGGAGCTGTTTTTT.

The V gene is TRBV30, the J gene TRBJ2-5; a possible D gene is TRBD1 (6 bases). The CDR3 runs to 17 residues. CDR1 is GTSNPN, CDR2 SVGIG, per germline (reference sequence). Trimming took off 3 bases at V and 2 bases at J, with 22 bases between the two ends. The CDR3 reads CAWSLGLWDTNQETQYF. The CDR3, as DNA: TGTGCCTGGAGCCTAGGGCTTTGGGACACGAATCAAGAGACCCAGTACTTC.

The gene calls are TRBV9 and TRBJ2-4, with 7 bases lining up with TRBD1. This CDR3 comprises 19 residues. V trimming: 5 bases; J trimming: 0 bases; junction bases outside the gene matches: 17. Germline V CDR1 and CDR2: SGDLS, YYNGEE. CDR3 coding DNA: TGTGCCAGCAGTCGAAGTGCCCTCCGGGACAGTTTAGCCAAAAACATTCAGTACTTC. Amino acids: CASSRSALRDSLAKNIQYF.

The rearrangement uses TRBV11-3 and TRBJ1-1; the match to TRBD1 covers 7 bases. The CDR3 runs 15 residues. Germline assignment: CDR1 SGHNT and CDR2 YENEEA. Germline trimming cut 1 base from V and 1 base from J; bases unmatched to any gene: 3. The CDR3 region has the DNA TGTGCCAGCAGCTTAGGTACAGGGGAGAACACTGAAGCTTTCTTT. Translated, it gives CASSLGTGENTEAFF.

The V gene is TRBV7-2, the J gene TRBJ2-1, with TRBD2 identical over 9 bases. The CDR3 has 14 amino acids. Germline values: CDR1 SGHTA, CDR2 FQGNSA. The V segment lost 6 bases and the J segment 9 bases; nucleotides outside the gene matches: 9. The chain's CDR3 is CASRSGSGSSEQFF. DNA for the CDR3: TGTGCCAGCAGATCAGGTAGCGGGAGTAGTGAGCAGTTCTTC. The full variable domain, its missing parts supplied by reference TRBV7-2 and TRBJ2-1, is GAGVSQSPSNKVTEKGKDVELRCDPISGHTALYWYRQSLGQGLEFLIYFQGNSAPDKSGLPSDRFSAERTGGSVSTLTIQRTQQEDSAVYLCASRSGSGSSEQFFGPGTRLTVL.

The V call is TRBV18, the J call TRBJ2-5; 10 bases fit TRBD1. The junction had 0 bases not matched to a gene; V was cut back by 3 bases and J by 2 bases. Germline V lookup: CDR1 KGHSH, CDR2 LQKENI. This CDR3 is built from 14 residues. The CDR3 reads CASSPGQGQETQYF. CDR3 bases: TGTGCCAGCTCACCGGGACAGGGGCAAGAGACCCAGTACTTC.

The chain recombines TRBV6-5 with TRBJ1-1; D is unclear. Trimming cost V 3 bases and J 0 bases, with 5 bases left between them. CDR1 and CDR2 (germline): MNHEY, SVGAGI. The CDR3 is 13 amino acids. CDR3 in DNA: TGTGCCAGCAGTTATGTAGTGAACACTGAAGCTTTCTTT. Translation: CASSYVVNTEAFF.

The V gene is TRBV7-2, the J gene TRBJ1-1, with D perhaps matching TRBD1 (6 bases). The CDR3 length is 16 residues. V was pared by 2 bases and J by 0 bases, with 13 bases between. Germline V CDR1 and CDR2: SGHTA, FQGNSA. The CDR3, as DNA: TGTGCCAGCAGCTTACTTGGGGGCCCCCTGAACACTGAAGCTTTCTTT. Its protein product is CASSLLGGPLNTEAFF.

The table lists this clone with a count of one. The gene calls are TRBV10-3 and TRBJ1-5, with 10 positions matching TRBD1. V lost 6 bases, J lost 7 bases, and 6 bases stayed unmatched. Germline CDR1 reads ENHRY; CDR2 reads SYGVKD. The length of the CDR3 is 14 residues. CDR3 protein: CAISVDRGGQPQHF. Written as DNA, the CDR3 is TGTGCCATCAGCGTGGACAGGGGGGGACAGCCCCAGCATTTT.

The rearrangement joins TRBV15 to TRBJ1-1; maybe TRBD1 (6 bases). The CDR3 loop spans 15 amino acids. The germline gives CDR1 LNHNV, CDR2 YYDKDF (reference sequence). V was trimmed by 0 bases and J by 2 bases, leaving 10 bases between them. The CDR3 spells CATSRDRTANTEAFF. CDR3 sequence (DNA): TGTGCCACCAGCAGAGATCGGACAGCTAACACTGAAGCTTTCTTT.

The V and J genes are TRBV29-1 and TRBJ1-1; 7 bases agree with TRBD1. CDR3 size: 12 residues. The germline gives CDR1 SQVTM, CDR2 ANQGSEA. The V and J ends lost 7 bases and 1 base, in that order; junction bases with no gene match: 3. CDR3: CSANRGNTEAFF. CDR3 nucleotide sequence: TGCAGCGCGAACAGGGGGAACACTGAAGCTTTCTTT.

V usage is TRBV18 and J usage is TRBJ1-3, with no clear D. The CDR3 has 15 residues. Germline CDR1 reads KGHSH; CDR2 reads LQKENI. V was pared by 3 bases and J by 0 bases, with 9 bases between. The CDR3 sequence is CASSPFLSSGNTIYF. CDR3 sequence (DNA): TGTGCCAGCTCACCTTTTCTCAGCTCTGGAAACACCATATATTTT.

The V and J genes are TRBV19 and TRBJ1-4; D gene ambiguous. V lost 3 bases and J lost 0, with 8 bases in between. CDR1 is LNHDA, CDR2 SQIVND, per germline (reference sequence). This CDR3 contains 15 residues. CDR3 in amino acids: CASSIFGATNEKLFF. CDR3 in DNA: TGTGCCAGTAGTATTTTCGGGGCAACTAATGAAAAACTGTTTTTT.

The chain recombines TRBV5-1 with TRBJ1-1; D perhaps matches TRBD1 (6 bases). The CDR3 sequence is 12 residues long. The germline V gene has CDR1 SGHRS and CDR2 YFSETQ. The V end lost 3 bases, the J end lost 7 bases, and 10 bases lay between the germline ends. CDR3 protein: CASSSQGLEAFF. The CDR3 DNA sequence: TGCGCCAGCAGCTCACAGGGTCTTGAAGCTTTCTTT.

V and J are TRBV5-8 and TRBJ1-4, with 7 bases lining up with TRBD1. Trimming at V came to 7 bases and at J to 3 bases, leaving 3 bases not matched to a gene. The CDR3 is made up of 13 amino acids. Germline V gene data show CDR1 as SGHTS and CDR2 as YDEGEE. The DNA of the CDR3 is TGTGCCAGCTTCGGGACAGCTAATGAAAAACTGTTTTTT. It yields the protein CASFGTANEKLFF.

The V call is TRBV2, the J call TRBJ2-7; perhaps TRBD1 as D (6 bases). Germline V CDR1 and CDR2: SNHLY, FYNNEI. V lost 4 bases to trimming and J lost 4 bases, with 17 bases between them. The CDR3 spans 15 residues. The CDR3 DNA follows: TGTGCCAGCAGTGTACAGGGCGCTGCGGCTTACGAGCAGTACTTC. It encodes CASSVQGAAAYEQYF.

The chain employs TRBV6-4 and TRBJ1-2, with 7 bases matching TRBD1. J lost 2 bases, V lost 6 bases, and 9 bases had no gene match. The CDR3 length is 15 residues. In germline, CDR1 is MRHNA, CDR2 SNTAGT. CDR3 DNA: TGTGCCAGCAGGGTTGAGGACAGGCCCAACTATGGCTACACCTTC. Its translation is CASRVEDRPNYGYTF.

CDR3 in amino acids: CASSQRGSYEQYF. CDR3 nucleotides: TGTGCCAGCAGCCAGCGGGGCTCCTACGAGCAGTACTTC. V usage is TRBV5-4 and J usage is TRBJ2-7; 7 bases map to TRBD2. After removal of 4 bases from V and 0 bases from J, the junction contained 1 base not matched to a gene. Germline V gene lookup returns CDR1 SGHNT and CDR2 YYREEE (reference sequence). The CDR3 has 13 amino acids. The entire variable domain, with the rest obtained from reference TRBV5-4 and TRBJ2-7, is as follows: ETGVTQSPTHLIKTRGQQVTLRCSSQSGHNTVSWYQQALGQGPQFIFQYYREEENGRGNFPPRFSGLQFPNYSSELNVNALELDDSALYLCASSQRGSYEQYFGPGTRLTVT.

This clone has a handful of counts. The rearrangement uses TRBV14 and TRBJ2-1; TRBD2 matches at 7 bases. With 0 bases clipped from V and 3 bases from J, the junction kept 5 bases outside the gene matches. This CDR3 has 16 residues. Per the germline V gene, CDR1 is SGHDN and CDR2 is FVKESK. The chain's CDR3 is CASSQDGGSIYNEQFF. For the CDR3, the DNA is TGTGCCAGCAGCCAAGATGGCGGGAGTATCTACAATGAGCAGTTCTTC. Supplemented by reference TRBV14 and TRBJ2-1, the full variable domain reads EAGVTQFPSHSVIEKGQTVTLRCDPISGHDNLYWYRRVMGKEIKFLLHFVKESKQDESGMPNNRFLAERTGGTYSTLKVQPAELEDSGVYFCASSQDGGSIYNEQFFGPGTRLTVL.

This clone was seen a single time. The chain recombines TRBV29-1 with TRBJ2-5, with TRBD2 identical over 9 bases. CDR1 and CDR2 from the germline V gene are SQVTM and ANQGSEA. The CDR3 extends over 14 amino acids. V shed 3 bases and J 5 bases; nucleotides not matched to a gene: 7. The CDR3, as DNA: TGCAGCGTTGACGATAGCGGGAGTTGGGAGACCCAGTACTTC. Amino acids: CSVDDSGSWETQYF.

The chain has TRBV12-5 and TRBJ1-2; D call uncertain. The V end was cut by 1 base, the J end by 8 bases, with 11 bases between. Looked up from germline, CDR1 is LGHNT and CDR2 is FRNRAP. CDR3 length equals 13 residues. The CDR3 sequence: CASGLGRFGGYTF. The CDR3 DNA is TGTGCTAGTGGTTTGGGGAGATTTGGAGGCTACACCTTC.